Presented here are 16 T cell receptor beta chains from one specimen sequenced in a study of graft-versus-host responses after intestinal transplantation. No antigen is known for these receptors. Profiled with immunoSEQ multiplex PCR; TCRdb holds only in-frame clones, not every one. Seen here are 80,000 to 95,000 clones, around 90% observed once, and the top ten hold more than 0.25%. The sample was unstimulated CD4+ T cells sorted from spleen or lymph node cells, taken before transplant. These receptors were collected from a human donor who was the organ donor for an intestinal transplant.

V is TRBV4-2 and J is TRBJ2-7; tentatively, D is TRBD2 (5 bases). Looked up from germline, CDR1 is LGHNA and CDR2 is YNFKEQ. Trimming took off 5 bases at V and 0 bases at J, with 14 bases between the two ends. CDR3 length: 15 amino acids. As DNA, the CDR3 is TGTGCCAGCAGCTATGGCACCGGGGACTCCTACGAGCAGTACTTC. This sequence encodes CASSYGTGDSYEQYF.

V gene TRBV2 combines with J gene TRBJ1-6; no clear D. V was pared by 7 bases and J by 3 bases, with 10 bases between. Germline lookup yields CDR1 SNHLY and CDR2 FYNNEI. The CDR3 has 14 residues. The CDR3 DNA reads TGTGCCAGCACGAGACTGTTCTATAATTCACCCCTCCACTTT. Translating gives CASTRLFYNSPLHF.

V is TRBV9 and J is TRBJ2-7, with D perhaps TRBD1 (6 bases). The V end lost 3 bases, the J end lost 3 bases, and 13 bases lay between the germline ends. The V gene's germline CDR1 is SGDLS and CDR2 YYNGEE. The CDR3 is 14 amino acids. The CDR3 bases are TGTGCCAGCAGCGCAACAGGGATGAACTACGAGCAGTACTTC. Translation gives CASSATGMNYEQYF.

The gene calls are TRBV7-9 and TRBJ2-1; no firm D call. This CDR3 comprises 14 residues. The germline CDR1 and CDR2 sequences are SEHNR and FQNEAQ (reference sequence). V was pared by 0 bases and J by 10 bases, with 13 bases between. The CDR3 is CASSLAGSRREQFF. CDR3 nucleotides: TGTGCCAGCAGCTTAGCCGGGTCTAGAAGAGAGCAGTTCTTC. The whole variable domain, remainder taken from reference TRBV7-9 and TRBJ2-1, is DTGVSQNPRHKITKRGQNVTFRCDPISEHNRLYWYRQTLGQGPEFLTYFQNEAQLEKSRLLSDRFSAERPKGSFSTLEIQRTEQGDSAMYLCASSLAGSRREQFFGPGTRLTVL.

This sequence joins TRBV11-2 and TRBJ2-7, with a possible D match to TRBD1 (6 bases). CDR1 is SGHAT, CDR2 FQNNGV, per germline. The V gene lost 0 bases and the J gene lost 4 bases, with 10 bases spanning the gap. The CDR3 totals 14 residues. The CDR3 is CASSLDARGYEQYF. The DNA of the CDR3 is TGTGCCAGCAGCTTAGACGCCAGGGGTTACGAGCAGTACTTC.

V is TRBV19 and J is TRBJ1-2; the match to TRBD1 covers 10 bases. The CDR3 covers 14 residues. Germline CDR1 reads LNHDA; CDR2 reads SQIVND (reference sequence). V dropped 6 bases and J dropped 8; count of bases not matched to a gene: 9. This CDR3 is CASSHPGTGVGYTF. The CDR3 DNA is TGTGCCAGTAGCCATCCCGGGACAGGGGTCGGCTACACCTTC.

This clone was seen only once. The V gene is TRBV6-5, the J gene TRBJ1-3; 12 bases are shared with TRBD1. V lost 6 bases and J lost 3; bases outside the gene matches: 3. The CDR3 is made up of 15 amino acids. Germline lookup yields CDR1 MNHEY and CDR2 SVGAGI. The CDR3 nucleotides read TGTGCCAGCAGCCGGGACAGGGGGCTTGGAAACACCATATATTTT. It translates to CASSRDRGLGNTIYF.

The chain couples TRBV27 to TRBJ2-5; 10 bases align to TRBD1. Germline values: CDR1 MNHEY, CDR2 SMNVEV (reference sequence). V trimming: 7 bases; J trimming: 4 bases; junction bases outside the gene matches: 9. This CDR3 is built from 15 residues. As DNA, the CDR3 is TGTGCCAGCAATAGACAGGGGGCGCCCCGAGAGACCCAGTACTTC. The encoded protein is CASNRQGAPRETQYF.

This chain connects TRBV2 to TRBJ2-1; a possible D gene is TRBD1 (6 bases). V gave up 6 bases and J gave up 8 bases, with 8 bases separating them. The CDR3 has 11 amino acids. In germline, CDR1 is SNHLY, CDR2 FYNNEI. The CDR3 nucleotides are TGTGCCAGCAGCGAGGGGGATGAGCAGTTCTTC. Translating gives CASSEGDEQFF.

V is TRBV7-2 and J is TRBJ2-7; possible D gene TRBD2, 5 bases. V gave up 5 bases and J gave up 1 base, with 15 bases separating them. The germline CDR1 and CDR2 sequences are SGHTA and FQGNSA. This CDR3 has 15 residues. In DNA, the CDR3 is TGTGCCAGCAGCGTCGACCCGGGGAATTCCTACGAGCAGTACTTC. Amino acids: CASSVDPGNSYEQYF.

The rearrangement links TRBV5-1 to TRBJ2-2; D may be TRBD2 (5 bases). There are 12 residues in the CDR3. V was cut by 4 bases and J by 6 bases, with 7 bases left in between. In germline, CDR1 is SGHRS, CDR2 YFSETQ. The CDR3 protein is CASSGGSGELFF. CDR3 coding DNA: TGCGCCAGCAGCGGCGGGTCCGGGGAGCTGTTTTTT.

The chain couples TRBV7-3 to TRBJ2-2; 10 bases match TRBD2. The CDR3 runs to 15 residues. J lost 5 bases, V lost 6 bases, and 6 bases had no gene match. Germline CDR1 and CDR2: SGHTA and FQGTGA. The DNA for the CDR3 is TGTGCCAGCAGGGCTAGCGGGGGTATTACCGGGGAGCTGTTTTTT. Amino acid sequence: CASRASGGITGELFF.

The rearrangement joins TRBV27 to TRBJ1-6, with D unclear. V gave up 6 bases and J gave up 3 bases, with 9 bases separating them. The CDR3 covers 14 residues. The V gene's germline CDR1 is MNHEY and CDR2 SMNVEV (reference sequence). The CDR3 region is CASSAGYYNSPLHF. As DNA, the CDR3 is TGTGCCAGCAGCGCGGGGTACTATAATTCACCCCTCCACTTT.

The rearrangement joins TRBV4-3 to TRBJ1-3, with 9 bases aligning to TRBD1. The CDR3 spans 20 residues. Losses at the gene ends were 4 bases for V and 0 bases for J; bases not matched to a gene: 16. Germline V lookup: CDR1 LGHNA, CDR2 YSLEER. The CDR3 coding sequence is TGCGCCAGCAGCCCCCGACCCGGTACAGGGGGCTTCAGCTCTGGAAACACCATATATTTT. The encoded protein is CASSPRPGTGGFSSGNTIYF.

In this sample, this clone turned up a few times. The chain carries TRBV15 and TRBJ1-4; tentative D call: TRBD1 (6 bases). CDR1 LNHNV and CDR2 YYDKDF come from the germline V gene (reference sequence). V lost 6 bases and J 8 bases, leaving 13 bases between the germline ends. The CDR3 loop spans 13 amino acids. The CDR3 DNA sequence: TGTGCCACCAGTACCTCGGACAGCGAAAAACTGTTTTTT. This sequence encodes CATSTSDSEKLFF.

In this sample, this clone turned up a few times. This chain uses TRBV2 with TRBJ1-2; 7 bases match TRBD1. V lost 8 bases, J lost 5 bases, and 5 bases stayed unmatched. This CDR3 is built from 12 residues. CDR1 SNHLY and CDR2 FYNNEI come from the germline V gene. The DNA for the CDR3 is TGTGCCAGCCGACAGGGTCGGTATGGCTACACCTTC. This encodes CASRQGRYGYTF.